This TCR beta chain was documented in a study of radiotherapy plus CTLA-4 blockade in lung cancer. Across the whole study: Disease control reached more than 25%, with objective responses in approximately 17%. Whole-study findings and limits: Early clone dynamics of blood T cells, plus interferon-beta, reportedly predicted response best. Tumor-derived TCR clones expanded in blood after radiotherapy plus ipilimumab.

J lost 4 bases, V lost 3 bases, and 4 bases had no gene match. The CDR3 is made up of 16 amino acids. From germline, CDR1 is SGHRS and CDR2 YFSETQ. Those patients who had chemo-refractory metastatic non-small-cell lung cancer were given focal radiation along with CTLA-4 blockade through ipilimumab. To note about this clone: What it recognizes is unknown.

Data came from immunoSEQ multiplex PCR; TCRdb stores just in-frame clones and leaves some out. The sample yields around 95,000 clones, around 82% seen once. The source of this sequence is a human donor with non-small cell lung cancer who had stable disease on radiotherapy plus ipilimumab. The sequences come from peripheral blood, collected from a patient treated with radiotherapy plus ipilimumab. The rearrangement uses TRBV5-1 and TRBJ2-5, with 15 bases identical to TRBD2. CDR3 coding DNA: TGCGCCAGCAGCTCCAAGGGACTAGCGGGAGGAGAGACCCAGTACTTC. This translates into CASSSKGLAGGETQYF.